This record concerns one TCR beta chain sequence. The data originate from a study of blood T cells in healthy people across ages. Sample-barcoded 5' priming and a J-beta primer mix drove a second PCR of roughly 7 to 11 cycles. TCRdb recomputed calls from the 5' RACE reads with MiXCR, one row per CDR3 protein. The table includes some 800,000 distinct CDR3 sequences, around 43% detected once. The junction had 12 bases not matched to a gene; V was cut back by 0 bases and J by 4 bases. The CDR3 runs to 18 residues. Germline values: CDR1 SGHTA, CDR2 FQGNSA. The receptor was derived from a man aged 60 to 69 in good health. The rearrangement uses TRBV7-2 and TRBJ1-5; TRBD1 matches at 7 bases. What was sequenced was blood. In DNA form, the CDR3 reads TGTGCCAGCAGCTTAGCGAGGCCCATTACAGGGGAAAATCAGCCCCAGCATTTT. Translating it yields CASSLARPITGENQPQHF.